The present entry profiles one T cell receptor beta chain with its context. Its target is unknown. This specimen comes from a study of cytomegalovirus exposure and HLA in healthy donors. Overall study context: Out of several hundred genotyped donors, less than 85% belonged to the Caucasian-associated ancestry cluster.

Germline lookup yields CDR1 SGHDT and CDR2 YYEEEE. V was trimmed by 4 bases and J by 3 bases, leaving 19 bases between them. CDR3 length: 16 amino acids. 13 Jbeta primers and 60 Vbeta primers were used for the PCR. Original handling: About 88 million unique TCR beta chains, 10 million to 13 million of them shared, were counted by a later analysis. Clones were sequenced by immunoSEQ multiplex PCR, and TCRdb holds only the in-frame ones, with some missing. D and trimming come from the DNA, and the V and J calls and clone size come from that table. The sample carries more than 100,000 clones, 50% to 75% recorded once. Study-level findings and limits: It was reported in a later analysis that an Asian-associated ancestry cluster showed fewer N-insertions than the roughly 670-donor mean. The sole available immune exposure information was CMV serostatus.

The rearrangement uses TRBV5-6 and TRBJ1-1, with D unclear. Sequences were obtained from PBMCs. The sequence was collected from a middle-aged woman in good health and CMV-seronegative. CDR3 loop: CASSLDGELVDTEAFF. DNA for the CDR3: TGTGCCAGCAGCCTGGACGGTGAACTTGTGGACACTGAAGCTTTCTTT.